This is a list of T cell receptor beta chains from one sample in a study of CD8+ T cells in alopecia areata. Assay used: immunoSEQ multiplex PCR; TCRdb lists only in-frame clones, some missing. This sample has around 150,000 clones, with less than 80% found just once. The source was CD4+ T cells sorted from blood, collected at week 24, from a patient treated with tofacitinib. These receptors were obtained from a human donor with alopecia areata. The CDR3 runs from the conserved cysteine through the conserved F or W. A D gene is named only where the DNA matches it firmly.

TRBV20-1 | NA | 11 | CSATLLNEQFF
TRBV15 | NA | 12 | CATSGSTDTQYF
TRBV7-9 | TRBD1 | 17 | CASSHRPGTGGNQPQHF
TRBV30 | NA | 13 | CAWSVSGTGEAFF
TRBV5-1 | NA | 15 | CASSLTAGGLYEQYF
TRBV30 | TRBD2 | 16 | CAWSLLSSGPYNEQFF
TRBV4-1 | NA | 16 | CASSQGTKLSGNTIYF
TRBV29-1 | NA | 13 | CSATVGGPQGYTF
TRBV29-1 | NA | 14 | CSVKTRQEYTEAFF
TRBV2 | NA | 12 | CASSTDRNGYTF
TRBV4-1 | NA | 15 | CASSRLPGQNTEAFF
TRBV28 | NA | 11 | CASGLGYGYTF
TRBV29-1 | NA | 15 | CSVAPPLAPGDTQYF
TRBV19 | NA | 11 | CASSLNNEQFF
TRBV5-1 | TRBD2 | 15 | CASSLIGLASYEQFF
TRBV2 | NA | 12 | CATALANTEAFF
TRBV5-4 | NA | 15 | CASSRGTPGNYEQYF
TRBV19 | NA | 13 | CASSSERGGGYTF
TRBV25-1 | NA | 13 | CATGTSIYNEQFF
TRBV15 | NA | 14 | CATSRGGYTGELFF
TRBV30 | TRBD1 | 13 | CAWLGQGTSPLHF
TRBV20-1 | NA | 11 | CSAFNTAFPTF
TRBV5-1 | NA | 16 | CASSHGGKGISYEQYF
TRBV18 | NA | 12 | CASSRLNTEAFF
TRBV25-1 | NA | 14 | CASSRTTSTYEQYF
TRBV30 | NA | 13 | CAWSVSWNYGYTF
TRBV30 | NA | 14 | CAWSGWTRYNEQFF
TRBV11-2 | TRBD1 | 14 | CASSSGGRGQPQHF
TRBV7-2 | NA | 11 | CATSRRYGYTF
TRBV5-1 | TRBD1 | 15 | CASSPRDRGKNIQYF
TRBV30 | TRBD1 | 14 | CASTQGANNSPLHF
TRBV2 | TRBD1 | 17 | CASIDPDTGTDSYEQYF
TRBV2 | NA | 12 | CASSVEGEDYTF
TRBV4-1 | TRBD1 | 14 | CASSRQGGYYGYTF
TRBV7-2 | NA | 12 | CASSLNKETQYF
TRBV23-1 | NA | 14 | CASSLVRGVSPLHF
TRBV7-9 | NA | 15 | CASSLSNSGYEKLFF
TRBV2 | NA | 15 | CASISAWGHTGELFF
TRBV5-1 | TRBD2 | 15 | CASSPLSGSYNEQFF
TRBV7-2 | NA | 15 | CASSLGGGAHSPLHF
TRBV29-1 | TRBD1 | 14 | CSATMDRGLYEQYF